This TCR beta chain derives from a study of blood T cell repertoires in COVID-19. The data were produced by immunoSEQ multiplex PCR, yet TCRdb's version contains in-frame clones alone and is incomplete. The table records about 310,000 clones, approximately 81% of them present only once. The CDR3 runs 13 residues. The ends were cut back, 1 base at V and 7 bases at J, with 8 bases in the middle. This chain uses TRBV12-3 or TRBV12-4 with TRBJ1-5, with D perhaps matching TRBD1 (6 bases). This sequence originates from a woman aged 30 to 39 who had been exposed to COVID-19. Specimen: PBMCs or T cells enriched from blood (not recorded which). In nucleotides, the CDR3 is TGTGCCAGCAGTTTAGGGGGGCTACAGCCCCAGCATTTT. This gives the protein CASSLGGLQPQHF.